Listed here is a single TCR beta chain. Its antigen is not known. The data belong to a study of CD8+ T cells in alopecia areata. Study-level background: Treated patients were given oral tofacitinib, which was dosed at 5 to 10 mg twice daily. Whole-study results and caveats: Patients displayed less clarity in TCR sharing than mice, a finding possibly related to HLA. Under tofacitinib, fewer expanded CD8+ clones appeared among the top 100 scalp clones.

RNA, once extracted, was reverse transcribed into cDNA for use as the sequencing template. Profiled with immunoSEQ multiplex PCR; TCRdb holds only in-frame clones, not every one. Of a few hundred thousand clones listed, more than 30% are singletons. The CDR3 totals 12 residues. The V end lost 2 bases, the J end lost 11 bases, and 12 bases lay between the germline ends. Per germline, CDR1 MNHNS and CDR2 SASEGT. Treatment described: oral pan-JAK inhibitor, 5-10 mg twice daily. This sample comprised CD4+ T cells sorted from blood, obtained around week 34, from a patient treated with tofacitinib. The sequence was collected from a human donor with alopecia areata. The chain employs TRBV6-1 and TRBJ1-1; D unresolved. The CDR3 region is CASSERAAGAFF. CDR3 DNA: TGTGCCAGCAGTGAACGGGCCGCTGGGGCTTTCTTT.